This is a list of T cell receptor beta chains from one sample in a study of neoadjuvant nivolumab and ipilimumab in lung cancer. Some clones are missing from TCRdb's copy, which holds only in-frame ones; the method was immunoSEQ multiplex PCR. The data hold approximately 30,000 clones, with about nine tenths observed a single time. Source: peripheral blood, taken after neoadjuvant nivolumab, alone or with ipilimumab, at or shortly before surgery. The receptor set was obtained from an adult with non-small cell lung cancer. CDR3s include the opening cysteine and the closing phenylalanine or tryptophan. D genes are given only for firm matches. Size values are once, few and many counts, or a class for expanded clones, and some rows have none.

TRBJ1-4	TRBV4-1	.	TRBD1	CASSQLGGTDRKVF	TGCGCCAGCAGCCAATTGGGGGGGACAGATAGGAAAGTTTTT
TRBJ2-7	TRBV18	.	TRBD1	CASSLNTGVAYEQYF	TGTGCCAGCTCACTTAATACAGGGGTGGCCTACGAGCAGTACTTC
TRBJ2-7	TRBV7-8	.	.	CASSPTGNEQYF	TGTGCCAGCAGCCCTACAGGGAACGAGCAGTACTTC
TRBJ2-3	TRBV5-6	.	.	CASRLSASTDTQYF	TGTGCCAGCAGGCTAAGCGCTAGCACAGATACGCAGTATTTT
TRBJ1-1	TRBV11-3	.	.	CASSPTWKGEGTEAFF	TGTGCCAGCAGCCCGACTTGGAAAGGTGAAGGCACTGAAGCTTTCTTT
TRBJ2-3	TRBV12-2	.	.	CASRWRGPHSDTQYF	TGTGCAAGTCGCTGGCGGGGGCCGCACAGTGATACGCAGTATTTT
TRBJ2-3	TRBV25-1	.	TRBD1	CASSEWDRGTDTQYF	TGTGCCAGCAGTGAATGGGACAGGGGCACAGATACGCAGTATTTT
TRBJ1-3	TRBV5-1	.	.	CASSLEGRPSSGNTIYF	TGCGCCAGCAGCTTGGAGGGCCGTCCGAGCTCTGGAAACACCATATATTTT
TRBJ1-4	TRBV6-1	.	.	CATQVRWEEKLFF	TGTGCCACCCAGGTGAGGTGGGAGGAAAAACTGTTTTTT
TRBJ2-5	TRBV14	.	TRBD2	CASSQEGLAGAVTQYF	TGTGCCAGCAGCCAAGAAGGACTAGCGGGGGCCGTGACCCAGTACTTC
TRBJ1-2	TRBV2	.	.	CASSGVRSNYGYTF	TGTGCCAGCAGTGGGGTCAGGTCTAACTATGGCTACACCTTC
TRBJ1-2	TRBV28	.	.	CASSLGSGNYGYTF	TGTGCCAGCAGTTTAGGTTCAGGGAACTATGGCTACACCTTC
TRBJ1-1	TRBV5-6	.	.	CASTPRPSDTEAFF	TGTGCCAGCACCCCAAGACCAAGCGACACTGAAGCTTTCTTT
TRBJ2-7	TRBV6-1	once	.	CASSPSYSYEQYF	TGTGCCAGCAGTCCAAGCTATTCCTACGAGCAGTACTTC
TRBJ1-1	TRBV7-9	.	.	CASSREANTEAFF	TGTGCCAGCAGCCGGGAGGCGAACACTGAAGCTTTCTTT
TRBJ2-5	TRBV9	once	.	CASSDPGGGREETQYF	TGTGCCAGCAGCGATCCAGGGGGGGGAAGAGAAGAGACCCAGTACTTC
TRBJ1-1	TRBV18	.	TRBD1	CASSPRGRGITEAFF	TGTGCCAGCTCACCACGCGGCAGGGGGATCACTGAAGCTTTCTTT
TRBJ1-3	TRBV9	.	.	CASSVGEQGAGNTIYF	TGTGCCAGCAGCGTAGGAGAACAGGGCGCTGGAAACACCATATATTTT
TRBJ1-2	TRBV5-1	.	TRBD1	CASSLTGDPPYGYTF	TGCGCCAGCAGCTTGACAGGGGACCCCCCTTATGGCTACACCTTC
TRBJ2-3	TRBV2	.	TRBD1	CASSEDRGRTDTQYF	TGTGCCAGCAGTGAGGACAGGGGGCGAACAGATACGCAGTATTTT
TRBJ2-2	TRBV18	.	.	CASSPRGGGPGELFF	TGTGCCAGCTCACCGCGCGGAGGGGGGCCCGGGGAGCTGTTTTTT
TRBJ1-2	TRBV29-1	once	TRBD1	CSVRGTGSTNYGYTF	TGCAGCGTTAGAGGGACAGGGTCTACTAACTATGGCTACACCTTC
TRBJ2-5	TRBV11-3	once	TRBD1	CASSLDGTGTGKETQYF	TGTGCCAGCAGCTTAGATGGGACCGGGACAGGGAAAGAGACCCAGTACTTC
TRBJ1-4	TRBV7-8	.	.	CASSLGGNEKLFF	TGTGCCAGCAGCTTAGGGGGTAATGAAAAACTGTTTTTT
TRBJ1-1	TRBV18	.	.	CASSPGRGYTEAFF	TGTGCCAGCTCACCAGGCAGAGGATACACTGAAGCTTTCTTT
TRBJ1-5	TRBV7-2	few	TRBD1	CASSPQGGSNQPQHF	TGTGCCAGCAGCCCCCAGGGGGGCAGCAATCAGCCCCAGCATTTT
TRBJ1-1	TRBV10-3	.	.	CAISATVNTEAFF	TGTGCCATCAGTGCGACAGTGAACACTGAAGCTTTCTTT
TRBJ2-3	TRBV29-1	.	TRBD2	CSVEDPSGGTDTQYF	TGCAGCGTTGAAGATCCGAGCGGGGGCACAGATACGCAGTATTTT
TRBJ1-5	TRBV11-2	once	TRBD1	CASSLTGTGDQPQHF	TGTGCCAGCAGCTTAACCGGGACAGGGGATCAGCCCCAGCATTTT
TRBJ1-1	TRBV15	.	TRBD1	CATSRQSDRATEAFF	TGTGCCACCAGCAGACAATCAGACAGGGCCACTGAAGCTTTCTTT
TRBJ1-1	TRBV27	.	.	CASSLSPVNTEAFF	TGTGCCAGCAGTTTATCGCCAGTGAACACTGAAGCTTTCTTT
TRBJ1-2	TRBV6-6	.	.	CASSYRGGPANYGYTF	TGTGCCAGCAGTTACCGGGGTGGGCCCGCTAACTATGGCTACACCTTC
TRBJ1-3	TRBV11-2	.	.	CASSLDSRIGNTIYF	TGTGCCAGCAGCTTAGATAGCAGGATAGGAAACACCATATATTTT
TRBJ1-1	TRBV28	.	.	CASSSLSTEAFF	TGTGCCAGCAGTTCTTTAAGCACTGAAGCTTTCTTT
TRBJ1-2	TRBV13	.	.	CASSSTGKGGYTF	TGTGCCAGCAGTTCTACAGGGAAAGGGGGCTACACCTTC
TRBJ2-7	TRBV2	.	TRBD2	CASSGGSGAYEQYF	TGTGCCAGCAGTGGGGGTAGCGGGGCTTACGAGCAGTACTTC
TRBJ2-5	TRBV29-1	.	.	CSASKGGVYETQYF	TGCAGCGCCTCTAAGGGGGGCGTTTATGAGACCCAGTACTTC
TRBJ1-2	TRBV14	.	TRBD1	CASSQIISRTGAGGYTF	TGTGCCAGCAGCCAGATTATTTCGAGGACAGGGGCGGGAGGCTACACCTTC
TRBJ1-2	TRBV6-6	.	TRBD1	CASKRTGGDYGYTF	TGTGCCAGCAAAAGGACAGGGGGCGACTATGGCTACACCTTC
TRBJ2-2	TRBV15	.	.	CATSRVGGELFF	TGTGCCACCAGCAGGGTAGGCGGGGAGCTGTTTTTT
TRBJ1-5	TRBV11-2	.	TRBD1	CASSPDRDQPQHF	TGTGCCAGCAGCCCCGACAGGGATCAGCCCCAGCATTTT
TRBJ1-1	TRBV18	.	.	CASSPPPGGNTEAFF	TGTGCCAGCTCACCACCTCCCGGGGGCAACACTGAAGCTTTCTTT
TRBJ1-2	TRBV5-1	.	TRBD1	CASSLEGGEGYTF	TGCGCCAGCAGCTTGGAAGGGGGCGAAGGCTACACCTTC
TRBJ1-1	TRBV29-1	.	.	CSAGLWAFF	TGCAGCGCCGGACTATGGGCTTTCTTT
TRBJ2-7	TRBV7-9	.	.	CASSDPLHPTYEQYF	TGTGCCAGCAGCGACCCTCTACACCCTACCTACGAGCAGTACTTC
TRBJ2-2	TRBV5-1	.	TRBD1	CASSPARTGHTGELFF	TGCGCCAGCAGCCCAGCCCGGACAGGGCACACCGGGGAGCTGTTTTTT
TRBJ1-4	TRBV2	.	TRBD1	CASTWTGLNEKLFF	TGTGCCAGCACCTGGACAGGCCTTAATGAAAAACTGTTTTTT
TRBJ2-7	TRBV6-1	.	TRBD2	CASFRGGGAYEQYF	TGTGCCAGCTTCCGGGGCGGGGGGGCGTACGAGCAGTACTTC